Shown below are 8 T cell receptor beta chains from a single sample sequenced in a study of TIL therapy for anti-PD-1-resistant metastatic lung cancer. The immunoSEQ assay was v3. Sequencing used immunoSEQ multiplex PCR; TCRdb keeps in-frame clones, though not all of them. The table lists 95,000 or so clones, 65% of them singletons. As for time point: pre-treatment sample, taken before nivolumab and TIL therapy. Tumor tissue came from excised metastases, mostly pleural nodules or supraclavicular lymph nodes. The sample was tumor tissue, taken at baseline. These TCRs come from a person aged 25 to 85 with non-small cell lung cancer.

This clone has more than one count but fewer than ten. The chain employs TRBV27 and TRBJ2-1; TRBD2 aligns across 11 bases. CDR1 is MNHEY and CDR2 is SMNVEV in the germline V gene (reference sequence). The CDR3 contains 16 residues. With 6 bases clipped from V and 4 bases from J, the junction kept 8 bases outside the gene matches. CDR3 in amino acids: CASSLPGTSGYNEQFF. The CDR3 coding sequence is TGTGCCAGCAGCCTTCCCGGGACTAGCGGTTACAATGAGCAGTTCTTC.

The V gene is TRBV7-2, the J gene TRBJ2-4; maybe TRBD1 (6 bases). This CDR3 is built from 16 residues. Trimming cost V 1 base and J 0 bases, with 10 bases left between them. CDR1 is SGHTA and CDR2 is FQGNSA in the germline V gene. This chain's CDR3 is CASSLGTALAKNIQYF. In DNA form, the CDR3 reads TGTGCCAGCAGCTTAGGGACAGCCTTAGCCAAAAACATTCAGTACTTC.

This clone showed up just once. The chain joins TRBV19 to TRBJ2-7; TRBD1 aligns across 8 bases. Trimming cost V 5 bases and J 5 bases; bases outside gene matches: 8. The germline V gene encodes CDR1 LNHDA and CDR2 SQIVND (reference sequence). CDR3 size: 14 residues. The CDR3 nucleotides read TGTGCCAGTAGTCCGGGACAGGCTCTCCACGAGCAGTACTTC. Translating it yields CASSPGQALHEQYF.

The V gene is TRBV30, the J gene TRBJ1-1; D call uncertain. The ends were cut back, 3 bases at V and 1 base at J, with 9 bases in the middle. Germline loops: CDR1 GTSNPN, CDR2 SVGIG (reference sequence). The CDR3 spans 13 residues. CDR3 nucleotides: TGTGCCTGGAGGTTGGAGAGGAACACTGAAGCTTTCTTT. Amino acid sequence: CAWRLERNTEAFF.

V usage is TRBV6-5 and J usage is TRBJ1-2; D perhaps matches TRBD1 (5 bases). Trimming shortened V by 6 bases and J by 5 bases, and 13 bases separated the two germline ends. CDR3 length: 13 residues. CDR1 and CDR2 from the germline V gene are MNHEY and SVGAGI. This chain's CDR3 is CASRSTENYGYTF. The CDR3 nucleotides read TGTGCCAGCAGATCGACAGAAAATTATGGCTACACCTTC.

This sequence joins TRBV5-5 and TRBJ2-7; D is possibly TRBD1 or TRBD2 (6 bases each). V lost 4 bases and J lost 7, with 18 bases in between. Germline V gene lookup returns CDR1 SGHKS and CDR2 YYEKEE (reference sequence). The CDR3 sequence is 14 residues long. CDR3 in DNA: TGTGCCAGCAGCCACTCTTGGGGGGCCGGGGAGCAGTACTTC. It is translated as CASSHSWGAGEQYF.

This clone was observed a handful of times. As DNA, the CDR3 is TGTGCCAGCAGCTTCTGGGCAGGCCGCAAAGGTAACAGCTGGCCCCAGCATTTT. Protein sequence: CASSFWAGRKGNSWPQHF. The chain employs TRBV7-8 and TRBJ1-5, with D uncertain. The CDR3 contains 18 residues. Germline V gene lookup returns CDR1 SGHVS and CDR2 FQNEAQ. Trimming pared 3 bases from V and 9 bases from J, leaving 27 bases between.

V gene TRBV7-2 combines with J gene TRBJ1-2; D might be TRBD1 (5 bases). V dropped 6 bases and J dropped 8 bases, with 22 bases sitting between them. This CDR3 is built from 15 residues. CDR1 is SGHTA and CDR2 is FQGNSA in the germline V gene. The CDR3 DNA follows: TGTGCCAGCAGTTTCACCCACGGGGGGGTGGTCGGCTACACCTTC. Translating gives CASSFTHGGVVGYTF. Variable domain in full (rest from reference TRBV7-2 and TRBJ1-2): GAGVSQSPSNKVTEKGKDVELRCDPISGHTALYWYRQSLGQGLEFLIYFQGNSAPDKSGLPSDRFSAERTGGSVSTLTIQRTQQEDSAVYLCASSFTHGGVVGYTFGSGTRLTVV.